This T cell receptor beta chain was recovered during a study of T-cell reconstitution after alpha-beta-depleted transplantation in children. Study-wide results and limits: T cells produced anew were the main source of T-cell counts and diversity one year after transplant. Recipient T cells and thymic progenitors that survived gave rise to the high TCRbeta diversity observed at day 60 in some patients. Two months or so post-transplant, alpha-beta T cells reportedly derived from several hundred expanded graft clones.

Ten or more counts support this clonotype. Antigen specificity is unknown. The CDR3 sequence is 16 residues long. The V end was cut by 2 bases, the J end by 3 bases, with 14 bases between. Germline V CDR1 and CDR2: MNHEY, SVGAGI. Unique molecular identifiers were incorporated into the prepared TCRbeta library. TCRdb redid the calling of the PCR reads with MiXCR, one entry per CDR3 protein. Altogether over 150,000 distinct CDR3 sequences are present, roughly 7.1% being singletons, with the ten largest covering 5.5%. This clonotype was obtained from a boy aged 2 to 10 with acute lymphoblastic leukemia, due to receive a stem cell transplant. The chain uses TRBV6-5 and TRBJ2-1; a possible D gene is TRBD2 (6 bases). Sequenced material: PBMCs, taken before TCRalphabeta/CD19-depleted stem cell transplant. The CDR3 spells CASSYLGGNGYNEQFF. The CDR3 DNA follows: TGTGCCAGCAGTTACCTGGGCGGGAACGGCTACAATGAGCAGTTCTTC.